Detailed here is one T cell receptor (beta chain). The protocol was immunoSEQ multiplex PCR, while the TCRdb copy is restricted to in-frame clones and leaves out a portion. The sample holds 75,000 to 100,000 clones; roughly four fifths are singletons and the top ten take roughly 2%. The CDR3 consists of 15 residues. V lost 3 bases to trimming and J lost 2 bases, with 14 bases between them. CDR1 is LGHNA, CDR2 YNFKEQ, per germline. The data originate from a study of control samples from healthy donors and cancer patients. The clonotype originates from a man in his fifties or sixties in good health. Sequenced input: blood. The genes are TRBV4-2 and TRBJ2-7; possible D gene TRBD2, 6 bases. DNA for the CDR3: TGTGCCAGCAGCCAGTACCGGGACTCCCCCTACGAGCAGTACTTC. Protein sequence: CASSQYRDSPYEQYF.